Listed here are 10 T cell receptor beta chains from one sample, sequenced in a study of read filtering for tumor transcriptome and immune sequencing. From about 400 ng of RNA, a library with molecular barcoded alpha/delta and beta/gamma adaptors was made. TCRdb reprocessed the reads via MiXCR and lists one record per CDR3 protein. The table records fewer than 150,000 distinct CDR3 sequences, 10% to 15% of them present only once. Source material: a population of CD138-negative cells sorted from bone marrow. The receptor source for this set is a donor older than 35 with multiple myeloma.

This clonotype was counted at least ten times. This chain connects TRBV6-5 to TRBJ2-7, with D possibly TRBD1 on 6 matching bases. Trimming took off 0 bases at V and 2 bases at J, with 11 bases between the two ends. Germline V lookup: CDR1 MNHEY, CDR2 SVGAGI. The CDR3 consists of 15 residues. The CDR3 is CASSYSGTSPYEQYF. DNA for the CDR3: TGTGCCAGCAGTTACTCCGGGACAAGTCCCTACGAGCAGTACTTC.

This clonotype has at least ten counts. The V and J genes are TRBV12-3 or TRBV12-4 and TRBJ2-1, with unresolved D. V dropped 1 base and J dropped 7 bases, with 5 bases sitting between them. The CDR3 runs 12 residues. The CDR3 bases are TGTGCCAGCAGTTTAGTGCAGAATGAGCAGTTCTTC. Its translation is CASSLVQNEQFF.

With regard to this clonotype: Being one base from a much bigger clone, this may be a read error. J is TRBJ1-4 and V is TRBV20-1; D possibly corresponds to TRBD1 (5 bases). This CDR3 spans 15 amino acids. The germline gives CDR1 DFQATT, CDR2 SNEGSKA (reference sequence). The germline V and J ends were trimmed by 5 bases and 10 bases, with 23 bases remaining between them. The CDR3 sequence: CSAGAGQGGGGKLFF. CDR3 nucleotide sequence: TGCAGTGCTGGAGCTGGGCAGGGCGGCGGTGGAAAACTGTTTTTT.

The sample holds many counts of this clonotype. This chain joins TRBV28 and TRBJ1-4; D might be TRBD1 (5 bases). Germline-derived CDR1 and CDR2 are MDHEN and SYDVKM. The CDR3 covers 16 residues. V lost 6 bases and J 7 bases, leaving 21 bases between the germline ends. The CDR3: CASRKYRGMGGEKLFF. The CDR3 DNA sequence: TGTGCCAGCAGAAAATATCGCGGAATGGGGGGTGAAAAACTGTTTTTT. Full variable domain (rest looked up from reference TRBV28 and TRBJ1-4): DVKVTQSSRYLVKRTGEKVFLECVQDMDHENMFWYRQDPGLGLRLIYFSYDVKMKEKGDIPEGYSVSREKKERFSLILESASTNQTSMYLCASRKYRGMGGEKLFFGSGTQLSVL.

There are many counts of this clonotype. The rearrangement links TRBV20-1 to TRBJ1-5, with 10 bases fitting TRBD1. V trimming: 6 bases; J trimming: 4 bases; junction bases outside the gene matches: 9. From germline, CDR1 is DFQATT and CDR2 SNEGSKA (reference sequence). The CDR3 has 15 amino acids. CDR3: CSATLWGQGNQPQHF. The CDR3 nucleotides are TGCAGTGCCACCCTGTGGGGACAGGGGAATCAGCCCCAGCATTTT.

This clonotype was counted many times. The CDR3 bases are TGTGCCAGCAGCTTAGGGTTGCCGGGACAGGGGGCGCCTTATTCACCCCTCCACTTT. As protein: CASSLGLPGQGAPYSPLHF. The V gene is TRBV7-2, the J gene TRBJ1-6, with 12 bases matching TRBD1. Trimming removed 1 base from V and 8 bases from J; junction bases left unmatched: 12. Looked up from germline, CDR1 is SGHTA and CDR2 is FQGNSA. The CDR3 is made up of 19 amino acids.

This clonotype occurred many times. This chain joins TRBV11-2 and TRBJ2-2; D gene uncertain. The V gene lost 5 bases and the J gene lost 7 bases, with 17 bases spanning the gap. Germline loops: CDR1 SGHAT, CDR2 FQNNGV. The CDR3 loop spans 15 amino acids. CDR3 protein: CASSRSALPSGELFF. In DNA, the CDR3 is TGTGCCAGCAGCCGGTCGGCACTCCCAAGCGGGGAGCTGTTTTTT.

The sample holds many counts of this clonotype. The chain has TRBV7-2 and TRBJ2-1; the D gene is possibly TRBD1 (5 bases). The germline gives CDR1 SGHTA, CDR2 FQGNSA. The CDR3 has 12 amino acids. The CDR3 DNA reads as TGTGCTACCCGACAAGGGGCCAATGAGCAGTTCTTC. Translating gives CATRQGANEQFF.

With regard to this clonotype: The conserved final phenylalanine or tryptophan is absent from the CDR3, which likely points to a read error. The V call is TRBV19, the J call TRBJ2-2; 8 bases line up with TRBD2. The CDR3 consists of 16 residues. CDR1 and CDR2 from the germline V gene are LNHDA and SQIVND (reference sequence). The V and J ends lost 1 base and 10 bases, in that order; junction bases with no gene match: 11. This CDR3 is CASSIVGGGPPEELFL. The CDR3 nucleotides are TGTGCCAGTAGTATAGTCGGGGGGGGCCCTCCCGAGGAGCTGTTTCTT.

This clonotype has a count of ten or more. The chain links TRBV29-1 to TRBJ1-2; D is unresolved. CDR1 is SQVTM and CDR2 is ANQGSEA in the germline V gene. V dropped 6 bases and J dropped 4 bases, with 15 bases sitting between them. The CDR3 contains 13 residues. CDR3 sequence: CSVPTWSTYGYTF. In DNA form, the CDR3 reads TGCAGCGTCCCGACATGGAGTACCTATGGCTACACCTTC.